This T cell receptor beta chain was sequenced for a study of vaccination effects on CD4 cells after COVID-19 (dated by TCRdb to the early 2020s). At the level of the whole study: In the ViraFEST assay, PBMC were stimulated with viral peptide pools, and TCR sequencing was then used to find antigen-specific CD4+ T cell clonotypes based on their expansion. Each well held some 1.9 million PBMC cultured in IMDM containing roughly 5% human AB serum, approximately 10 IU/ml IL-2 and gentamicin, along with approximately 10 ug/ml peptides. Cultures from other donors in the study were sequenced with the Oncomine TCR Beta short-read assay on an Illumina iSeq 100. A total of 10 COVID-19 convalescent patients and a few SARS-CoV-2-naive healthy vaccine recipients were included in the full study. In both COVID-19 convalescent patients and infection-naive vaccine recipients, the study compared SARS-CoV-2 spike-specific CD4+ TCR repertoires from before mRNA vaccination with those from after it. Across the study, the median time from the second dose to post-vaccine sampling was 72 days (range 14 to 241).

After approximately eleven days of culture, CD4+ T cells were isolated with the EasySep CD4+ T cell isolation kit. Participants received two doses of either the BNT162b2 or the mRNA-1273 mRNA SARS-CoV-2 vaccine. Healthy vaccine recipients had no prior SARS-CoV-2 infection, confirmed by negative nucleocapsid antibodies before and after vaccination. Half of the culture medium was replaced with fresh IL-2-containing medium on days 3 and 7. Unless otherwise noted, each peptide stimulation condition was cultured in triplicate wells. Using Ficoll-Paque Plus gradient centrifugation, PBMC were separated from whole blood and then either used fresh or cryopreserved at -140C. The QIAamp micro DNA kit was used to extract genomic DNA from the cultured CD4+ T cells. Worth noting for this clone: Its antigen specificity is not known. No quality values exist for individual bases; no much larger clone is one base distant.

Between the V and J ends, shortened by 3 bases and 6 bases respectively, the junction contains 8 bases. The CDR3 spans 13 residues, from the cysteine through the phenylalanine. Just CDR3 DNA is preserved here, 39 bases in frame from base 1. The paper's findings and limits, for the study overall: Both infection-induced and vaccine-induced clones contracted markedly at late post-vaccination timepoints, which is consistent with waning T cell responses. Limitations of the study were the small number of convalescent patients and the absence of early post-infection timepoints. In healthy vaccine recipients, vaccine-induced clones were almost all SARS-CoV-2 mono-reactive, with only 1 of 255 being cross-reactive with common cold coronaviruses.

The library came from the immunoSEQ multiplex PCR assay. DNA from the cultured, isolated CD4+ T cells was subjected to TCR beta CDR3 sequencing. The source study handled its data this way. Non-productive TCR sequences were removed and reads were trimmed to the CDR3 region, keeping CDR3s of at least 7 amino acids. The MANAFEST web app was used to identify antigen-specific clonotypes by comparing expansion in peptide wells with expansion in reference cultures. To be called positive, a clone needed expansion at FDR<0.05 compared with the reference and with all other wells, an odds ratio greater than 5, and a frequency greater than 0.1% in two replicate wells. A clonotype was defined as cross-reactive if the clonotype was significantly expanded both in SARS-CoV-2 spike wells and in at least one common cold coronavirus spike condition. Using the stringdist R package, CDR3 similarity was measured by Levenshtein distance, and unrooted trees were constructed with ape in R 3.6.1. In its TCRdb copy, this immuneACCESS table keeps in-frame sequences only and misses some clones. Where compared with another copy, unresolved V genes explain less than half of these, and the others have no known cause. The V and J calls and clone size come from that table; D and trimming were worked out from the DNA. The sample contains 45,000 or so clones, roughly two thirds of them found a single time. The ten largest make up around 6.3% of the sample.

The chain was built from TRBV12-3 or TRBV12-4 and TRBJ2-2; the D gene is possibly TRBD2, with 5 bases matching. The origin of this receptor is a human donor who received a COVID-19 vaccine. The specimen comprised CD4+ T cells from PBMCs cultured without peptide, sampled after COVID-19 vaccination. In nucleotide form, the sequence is TGTGCCAGCAGTTTGAGGGAGTCCGGGGAGCTGTTTTTT. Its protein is CASSLRESGELFF.